One and the same sample provided the 16 T cell receptor beta chains below, sequenced in a study of T cells in localized non-small cell lung cancer. Sequencing was performed with immunoSEQ multiplex PCR; in TCRdb, only in-frame clones are kept and a portion is missing. This table holds about 45,000 clones, 81% found once. Sequences were derived from peripheral blood mononuclear cells, sampled before any cancer treatment. The receptors stem from a man aged 35-75 years with stage III lung adenocarcinoma.

The rearrangement uses TRBV9 and TRBJ2-7; 9 nucleotides line up with TRBD2. Per germline, CDR1 SGDLS and CDR2 YYNGEE. The CDR3 loop spans 17 amino acids. After removal of 3 bases from V and 0 bases from J, the junction contained 10 bases not matched to a gene. The CDR3 here is CASSAGTSIISSYEQYF. The CDR3 DNA follows: TGTGCCAGCAGCGCCGGGACTAGCATAATAAGCTCCTACGAGCAGTACTTC.

The sample holds one count of this clone. This chain links TRBV6-1 with TRBJ2-7; D call uncertain. V lost 2 bases and J lost 0, with 11 bases in between. The CDR3 spans 15 residues. Germline V CDR1 and CDR2: MNHNS, SASEGT. Written as DNA, the CDR3 is TGTGCCAGCAGTGAATTTACGACGGCCTCCTACGAGCAGTACTTC. Encoded protein: CASSEFTTASYEQYF.

The genes are TRBV13 and TRBJ2-1, with D perhaps matching TRBD2 (6 bases). Germline V gene sequence: CDR1 PRHDT, CDR2 FYEKMQ (reference sequence). The CDR3 contains 15 residues. Trimming pared 0 bases from V and 0 bases from J, leaving 6 bases between. The CDR3 coding sequence is TGTGCCAGCAGCTTAGGCGGGGGCTCCTACAATGAGCAGTTCTTC. As protein: CASSLGGGSYNEQFF.

This chain links TRBV18 with TRBJ2-5; 9 bases match TRBD1. The end of the DNA aligns better with TRBJ2-7, so the J call may be wrong. The CDR3 is 15 residues long. Per germline, CDR1 KGHSH and CDR2 LQKENI. The CDR3 region is CASSPPAGQGYEQYF. Here the CDR3 DNA reads TGTGCCAGCTCACCCCCAGCGGGACAGGGCTACGAGCAGTACTTC.

The chain uses TRBV6-4 and TRBJ2-1, with unresolved D. This CDR3 region has 12 residues. V dropped 0 bases and J dropped 15 bases, with 12 bases sitting between them. From germline, CDR1 is MRHNA and CDR2 SNTAGT. CDR3 nucleotide sequence: TGTGCCAGCAGTGACTCGTCACGGGTTAGGTTCTTC. It yields the protein CASSDSSRVRFF.

This chain links TRBV15 with TRBJ2-2; 9 bases align to TRBD2. The CDR3 is 16 residues long. The V gene's germline CDR1 is LNHNV and CDR2 YYDKDF (reference sequence). The junction had 8 bases not matched to a gene; V was cut back by 2 bases and J by 7 bases. CDR3 DNA: TGTGCCACCAGCAGACTCTTAGCGGGAGATGGCGGGGAGCTGTTTTTT. Protein sequence: CATSRLLAGDGGELFF. The full variable domain, with the rest looked up from reference TRBV15 and TRBJ2-2, is DAMVIQNPRYQVTQFGKPVTLSCSQTLNHNVMYWYQQKSSQAPKLLFHYYDKDFNNEADTPDNFQSRRPNTSFCFLDIRSPGLGDTAMYLCATSRLLAGDGGELFFGEGSRLTVL.

This chain links TRBV5-4 with TRBJ2-2; possibly TRBD1 or TRBD2 for D (6 bases each). V was pared by 0 bases and J by 7 bases, with 13 bases between. CDR3 length: 15 residues. Looked up from germline, CDR1 is SGHNT and CDR2 is YYREEE (reference sequence). CDR3 nucleotide sequence: TGTGCCAGCAGCTTGGAACGGGGGCAAGACGGGGAGCTGTTTTTT. Amino acids: CASSLERGQDGELFF.

This clone has a single count. One end of the junction is discordant with germline, which a read error may explain. The chain uses TRBV29-1 and TRBJ1-1, with 11 bases aligning to TRBD1. CDR1 and CDR2 (germline): SQVTM, ANQGSEA. The CDR3 consists of 16 residues. The CDR3 coding sequence is TGCAGCGCTGAAGTCCCCGGGACAGGGGGTCACACTGAAGCTTTCTTT. It encodes CSAEVPGTGGHTEAFF.

This sequence joins TRBV5-4 and TRBJ2-3, with D tentatively TRBD1 or TRBD2 (5 bases each). Germline V gene sequence: CDR1 SGHNT, CDR2 YYREEE (reference sequence). This CDR3 has 15 amino acids. The V end was cut by 1 base, the J end by 1 base, with 10 bases between. CDR3 coding DNA: TGTGCCAGCAGCTTGTTCCGGGACGGCACAGATACGCAGTATTTT. Protein product: CASSLFRDGTDTQYF.

This chain connects TRBV5-6 to TRBJ1-5; TRBD1 is a possible D gene (5 bases). The CDR3 is 15 residues long. V was pared by 2 bases and J by 5 bases, with 14 bases between. The germline CDR1 and CDR2 sequences are SGHDT and YYEEEE. The CDR3 DNA is TGTGCCAGCAGCTTCGGCCAGGGTGGGCATCAGCCCCAGCATTTT. Its translation: CASSFGQGGHQPQHF.

This rearrangement joins TRBV5-1 to TRBJ2-4; no reliable D call. With 0 bases removed from V and 8 bases from J, the gap between germline ends came to 12 bases. The CDR3 extends over 14 amino acids. Germline CDR1 is SGHRS and CDR2 is YFSETQ. The CDR3 protein is CASSLAASADIQYF. CDR3 DNA: TGCGCCAGCAGCTTGGCAGCCTCGGCGGACATTCAGTACTTC.

The rearrangement joins TRBV6-1 to TRBJ2-2; no clear D gene. Germline V gives CDR1 MNHNS, CDR2 SASEGT. Trimming removed 10 bases at V and 5 bases at J, with 14 bases between. The CDR3 has 13 residues. The CDR3 spells CATLQKQTGELFF. The DNA for the CDR3 is TGTGCCACCTTACAGAAGCAAACCGGGGAGCTGTTTTTT.

The chain couples TRBV5-6 to TRBJ1-1; D unresolved. V was cut by 0 bases and J by 7 bases, with 4 bases left in between. This CDR3 spans 11 amino acids. Germline assignment: CDR1 SGHDT and CDR2 YYEEEE. The CDR3 region is CASSLGDEAFF. The CDR3 DNA follows: TGTGCCAGCAGCTTGGGTGATGAAGCTTTCTTT.

This chain links TRBV9 with TRBJ2-5; D is unclear. The V gene's germline CDR1 is SGDLS and CDR2 YYNGEE. V lost 0 bases and J 5 bases, leaving 2 bases between the germline ends. This CDR3 has 11 amino acids. CDR3 loop: CASSVAETQYF. The CDR3 DNA sequence: TGTGCCAGCAGCGTAGCCGAGACCCAGTACTTC.

The chain employs TRBV6-6 and TRBJ2-7; D gene uncertain. Germline V gene sequence: CDR1 MNHNY, CDR2 SVGAGI (reference sequence). Trimming removed 8 bases at V and 2 bases at J, with 7 bases between. The CDR3 contains 11 residues. The CDR3, as DNA: TGTGCCAGCGGCCAAACCTACGAGCAGTACTTC. Residues: CASGQTYEQYF.

The chain joins TRBV2 to TRBJ2-3; either TRBD1 or TRBD2 may fit D (6 bases each). V was cut by 3 bases and J by 0 bases, with 13 bases left in between. This CDR3 spans 16 amino acids. Germline CDR1 and CDR2: SNHLY and FYNNEI. The CDR3 DNA is TGTGCCAGCAGTGACCTAGGGGGGTCTAGCACAGATACGCAGTATTTT. Its protein product is CASSDLGGSSTDTQYF.